This T cell receptor (beta chain) appears in the sequencing data of a study of T-cell memory formation after mild COVID-19. At the level of the study: Clustering of TCRs was largely donor specific. Findings and caveats of the study: Pre-infection memory harbored some responding clones, suggesting cross-reactive memory joined.

This clonotype appeared a few times. The antigen is undetermined. Constant-segment primers served in 5'RACE that generated TCR alpha and TCR beta cDNA libraries bearing sample barcodes and UMIs. Each CDR3 protein gets one entry after TCRdb re-called the 5' RACE reads with MiXCR. The sample includes under 150,000 distinct CDR3 sequences, 20% to 25% of them seen just once. CDR3 length equals 12 residues. Trimming cost V 6 bases and J 5 bases, with 9 bases left between them. The germline V gene encodes CDR1 SNHLY and CDR2 FYNNEI. The sequence was collected from a man between 18 and 35 years old who had mild COVID-19 (a few samples of this study predate the infection). Cell type and time point are not known. This chain uses TRBV2 with TRBJ2-3; D is uncertain. Sequencing was performed on PBMCs or a T cell subset sorted from them (not recorded which). The CDR3 spells CASSTPVDTQYF. CDR3 sequence (DNA): TGTGCCAGCAGCACCCCGGTAGATACGCAGTATTTT. The full variable domain, with the rest looked up from reference TRBV2 and TRBJ2-3, is EPEVTQTPSHQVTQMGQEVILRCVPISNHLYFYWYRQILGQKVEFLVSFYNNEISEKSEIFDDQFSVERPDGSNFTLKIRSTKLEDSAMYFCASSTPVDTQYFGPGTRLTVL.